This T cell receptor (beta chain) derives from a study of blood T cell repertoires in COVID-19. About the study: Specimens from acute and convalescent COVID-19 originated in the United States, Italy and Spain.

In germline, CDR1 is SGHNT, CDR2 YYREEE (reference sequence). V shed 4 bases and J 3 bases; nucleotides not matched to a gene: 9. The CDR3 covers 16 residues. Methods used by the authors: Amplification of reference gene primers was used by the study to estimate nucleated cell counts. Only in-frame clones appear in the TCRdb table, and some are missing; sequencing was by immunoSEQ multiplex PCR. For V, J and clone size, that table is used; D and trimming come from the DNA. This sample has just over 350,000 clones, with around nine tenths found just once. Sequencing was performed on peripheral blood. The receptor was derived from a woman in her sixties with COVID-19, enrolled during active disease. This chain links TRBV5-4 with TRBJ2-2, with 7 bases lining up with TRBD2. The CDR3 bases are TGTGCCAGCAGCCCCGCCGTTGCGGGGGACACCGGGGAGCTGTTTTTT. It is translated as CASSPAVAGDTGELFF.